These 30 T cell receptor beta chains were all obtained from the same sample, sequenced in a study of blood T cell repertoires in COVID-19. Data came from immunoSEQ multiplex PCR; TCRdb stores just in-frame clones and leaves some out. The data show some 390,000 clones, 85% to 90% seen once. The sequencing sample was made of PBMCs or T cells enriched from blood (not recorded which). The receptor source for this set is a young man who had recovered from COVID-19.

This sequence joins TRBV18 and TRBJ1-6; the match to TRBD1 covers 7 bases. V lost 2 bases and J lost 1; bases outside the gene matches: 5. Germline V gene data show CDR1 as KGHSH and CDR2 as LQKENI. The CDR3 runs 17 residues. The CDR3 region has the DNA TGTGCCAGCTCACCAGAACAGGGGTCATCCTATAATTCACCCCTCCACTTT. It translates to CASSPEQGSSYNSPLHF.

The chain has TRBV9 and TRBJ1-3, with D possibly TRBD1 on 5 matching bases. The CDR3 sequence is 13 residues long. Germline loops: CDR1 SGDLS, CDR2 YYNGEE. V gave up 6 bases and J gave up 3 bases, with 10 bases separating them. The CDR3 sequence: CASNQGYGNTIYF. The DNA for the CDR3 is TGTGCCAGCAACCAGGGATATGGAAACACCATATATTTT.

This clone was seen only a few times. The identical CDR3 is also encoded by other nucleotide sequences in the sample. V is TRBV5-1 and J is TRBJ1-1, with 7 bases matching TRBD1. V lost 0 bases to trimming and J lost 2 bases; unmatched junction nucleotides: 1. CDR3 length equals 14 residues. The germline V gene encodes CDR1 SGHRS and CDR2 YFSETQ. The CDR3 coding sequence is TGCGCCAGCAGCTTGGACAGGGGAAACACTGAAGCTTTCTTT. This encodes CASSLDRGNTEAFF.

This clone was counted a single time. The chain has TRBV3-1 (or the pseudogene TRBV3-2) and TRBJ2-2; TRBD1 is a possible D gene (5 bases). The germline CDR1 and CDR2 sequences are LGHDT and YNNKEL (reference sequence). The CDR3 extends over 18 amino acids. V lost 0 bases and J lost 4, with 18 bases in between. The DNA of the CDR3 is TGTGCCAGCAGCCAAGATCTTCTCCCAGGGTCTGCCACCGGGGAGCTGTTTTTT. As protein: CASSQDLLPGSATGELFF.

The chain carries TRBV9 and TRBJ1-6; D perhaps matches TRBD1 (5 bases). Germline CDR1 reads SGDLS; CDR2 reads YYNGEE. The CDR3 is 14 residues long. Trimming took 0 bases from V and 5 from J, leaving 6 bases between them. CDR3 nucleotide sequence: TGTGCCAGCAGCGTAGACAGGAATAATTCACCCCTCCACTTT. Translated: CASSVDRNNSPLHF.

The J gene is TRBJ1-3, the V gene TRBV28; possible D gene TRBD1, 5 bases. V lost 7 bases and J lost 5, with 18 bases in between. Germline assignment: CDR1 MDHEN and CDR2 SYDVKM. CDR3 length: 15 residues. CDR3 sequence: CASKHRDYNRNTIYF. CDR3 DNA sequence: TGTGCCAGCAAACACCGGGACTACAATCGAAACACCATATATTTT.

This chain links TRBV2 with TRBJ1-4; a possible D gene is TRBD1 (6 bases). CDR3 size: 15 residues. Germline CDR1 SNHLY, CDR2 FYNNEI. V was trimmed by 4 bases and J by 5 bases, leaving 14 bases between them. The CDR3 DNA reads as TGTGCCAGCAGTGTTCAAGGGGGATCCAATGAAAAACTGTTTTTT. Its translation: CASSVQGGSNEKLFF.

This clone was picked up one time. The chain combines TRBV30 with TRBJ2-7; D perhaps matches TRBD2 (6 bases). The CDR3 is 12 residues long. The V gene's germline CDR1 is GTSNPN and CDR2 SVGIG (reference sequence). V was clipped by 1 base and J by 5 bases, with 9 bases between them. The CDR3 DNA sequence: TGTGCCTGGAGTGAACGGAGGGACGAGCAGTACTTC. This encodes CAWSERRDEQYF.

This sequence joins TRBV28 and TRBJ1-5; 9 nucleotides align to TRBD1. The V gene's germline CDR1 is MDHEN and CDR2 SYDVKM. The CDR3 runs to 16 residues. Unmatched junction bases numbered 11, after V lost 4 bases and J lost 7 bases. The CDR3 loop is CASSSNYRTGEQPQHF. CDR3 coding DNA: TGTGCCAGCAGTTCCAATTACCGGACAGGGGAGCAGCCCCAGCATTTT.

The rearrangement joins TRBV13 to TRBJ1-1, with TRBD1 matching 9 bases. The CDR3 totals 15 residues. Trimming at V came to 5 bases and at J to 5 bases, leaving 9 bases not matched to a gene. Germline V gives CDR1 PRHDT, CDR2 FYEKMQ (reference sequence). The CDR3 DNA is TGTGCCAGCAGCAGAGGCGGGACAGGGCGGACTGAAGCTTTCTTT. This sequence encodes CASSRGGTGRTEAFF.

The V gene is TRBV6-6, the J gene TRBJ1-2, with 7 bases matching TRBD1. The V and J ends lost 5 bases and 4 bases, in that order; junction bases with no gene match: 7. CDR1 MNHNY and CDR2 SVGAGI come from the germline V gene (reference sequence). This CDR3 region has 14 residues. CDR3 nucleotides: TGTGCCAGCAGTACAACCGGGACAGTCTATGGCTACACCTTC. Encoded protein: CASSTTGTVYGYTF.

The chain joins TRBV10-2 to TRBJ1-5; 7 bases are shared with TRBD1. The CDR3 is made up of 14 amino acids. V gave up 6 bases and J gave up 1 base; unmatched junction bases: 3. CDR1 and CDR2 (germline): WSHSY, SAAADI. The CDR3 reads CASSRTGSNQPQHF. The DNA for the CDR3 is TGCGCCAGCAGCAGGACAGGAAGCAATCAGCCCCAGCATTTT.

This clone showed up just a few times. The rearrangement uses TRBV2 and TRBJ2-1; 12 nucleotides align to TRBD2. J gave up 10 bases and V 6 bases, and 13 bases lay outside the gene matches. Germline-derived CDR1 and CDR2 are SNHLY and FYNNEI. The CDR3 runs 16 residues. DNA of the CDR3: TGTGCCAGCAGACCCAGACTAGCGGGAGATGTGGGAGAGCAGTTCTTC. It codes for CASRPRLAGDVGEQFF.

V gene TRBV19 combines with J gene TRBJ2-7; 14 bases match TRBD2. This CDR3 is built from 18 residues. Germline CDR1 is LNHDA and CDR2 is SQIVND (reference sequence). Trimming cost V 5 bases and J 3 bases; bases outside gene matches: 12. CDR3 loop: CASSHGTSGSRAYYEQYF. The DNA for the CDR3 is TGTGCCAGTAGTCACGGGACTAGCGGGAGCAGGGCCTACTACGAGCAGTACTTC.

J is TRBJ1-2 and V is TRBV7-9; 7 bases are shared with TRBD1. Germline-derived CDR1 and CDR2 are SEHNR and FQNEAQ (reference sequence). The length of the CDR3 is 15 residues. The trim removed 4 bases at V and 4 bases at J, leaving 9 bases unmatched. CDR3 in amino acids: CASSSAGGSGYGYTF. DNA for the CDR3: TGTGCCAGCAGCTCCGCAGGGGGGTCGGGCTATGGCTACACCTTC. Drawing the rest from reference TRBV7-9 and TRBJ1-2, the complete variable domain is DTGVSQNPRHKITKRGQNVTFRCDPISEHNRLYWYRQTLGQGPEFLTYFQNEAQLEKSRLLSDRFSAERPKGSFSTLEIQRTEQGDSAMYLCASSSAGGSGYGYTFGSGTRLTVV.

This clone was picked up a small number of times. The chain joins TRBV6-5 to TRBJ2-7, with a weak D call TRBD2 (6 bases). V was shortened by 0 bases and J by 4 bases, with 10 bases between the two germline ends. The CDR3 runs to 14 residues. The V gene's germline CDR1 is MNHEY and CDR2 SVGAGI. CDR3 in DNA: TGTGCCAGCAGTTACTCACGGGACTTGTACGAGCAGTACTTC. Translation: CASSYSRDLYEQYF.

The rearrangement joins TRBV28 to TRBJ2-5; D call uncertain. The V end was cut by 4 bases, the J end by 3 bases, with 12 bases between. The CDR3 runs 14 residues. Germline CDR1 MDHEN, CDR2 SYDVKM. The CDR3 sequence is CASSYPRGEETQYF. The CDR3 bases are TGTGCCAGCAGTTACCCTCGAGGAGAAGAGACCCAGTACTTC.

V and J are TRBV9 and TRBJ2-1, with 8 positions matching TRBD2. This CDR3 contains 14 residues. Trimming cost V 0 bases and J 10 bases; bases outside gene matches: 6. The germline V gene encodes CDR1 SGDLS and CDR2 YYNGEE. The CDR3 here is CASSVGGLAYEQFF. The DNA for the CDR3 is TGTGCCAGCAGCGTAGGTGGACTAGCATACGAGCAGTTCTTC.

The chain links TRBV19 to TRBJ1-5, with 9 bases that match TRBD1. Germline V gives CDR1 LNHDA, CDR2 SQIVND (reference sequence). V lost 3 bases, J lost 2 bases, and 2 bases stayed unmatched. CDR3 length: 15 amino acids. This CDR3 reads CASSIGDRGNQPQHF. The DNA for the CDR3 is TGTGCCAGTAGTATTGGGGACAGGGGCAATCAGCCCCAGCATTTT.

This clone is a singleton in its sample. The J gene is TRBJ2-7, the V gene TRBV5-5; a weak D match, TRBD1 (5 bases). Trimming cost V 6 bases and J 3 bases, with 16 bases left between them. This CDR3 has 14 amino acids. CDR1 and CDR2 from the germline V gene are SGHKS and YYEKEE (reference sequence). The CDR3: CASTHALGRYEQYF. The DNA for the CDR3 is TGTGCCAGCACCCATGCCCTGGGGCGCTACGAGCAGTACTTC.

The gene calls are TRBV25-1 and TRBJ2-1; TRBD2 aligns across 8 bases. The CDR3 spans 14 residues. J was trimmed by 4 bases and V by 4 bases; bases with no gene match: 3. Looked up from germline, CDR1 is MGHDK and CDR2 is SYGVNS. The chain's CDR3 is CASSVSGGYNEQFF. CDR3 nucleotide sequence: TGTGCCAGCAGTGTGAGCGGGGGTTACAATGAGCAGTTCTTC. The full variable domain, rest sourced from reference TRBV25-1 and TRBJ2-1, is EADIYQTPRYLVIGTGKKITLECSQTMGHDKMYWYQQDPGMELHLIHYSYGVNSTEKGDLSSESTVSRIRTEHFPLTLESARPSHTSQYLCASSVSGGYNEQFFGPGTRLTVL.

The chain employs TRBV4-1 and TRBJ2-2; 8 bases are a match to TRBD1. Germline V gene sequence: CDR1 MGHRA, CDR2 YSYEKL. V lost 1 base, J lost 9 bases, and 7 bases stayed unmatched. The CDR3 length is 15 residues. The chain's CDR3 is CASSQVSGQGRELFF. DNA for the CDR3: TGCGCCAGCAGCCAAGTATCTGGACAGGGAAGGGAGCTGTTTTTT.

DNA for the CDR3: TGTGCCACCAAAGGGGGTCTTGGGGACACTGAAGCTTTCTTT. Its protein product is CATKGGLGDTEAFF. The chain is built from TRBV10-3 and TRBJ1-1; weak D call: TRBD1 (6 bases). Trimming took off 10 bases at V and 3 bases at J, with 18 bases between the two ends. The length of the CDR3 is 14 residues. The V gene's germline CDR1 is ENHRY and CDR2 SYGVKD.

The rearrangement links TRBV28 to TRBJ1-2; D call uncertain. CDR3 length: 14 residues. Per the germline V gene, CDR1 is MDHEN and CDR2 is SYDVKM. V was pared by 2 bases and J by 2 bases, with 9 bases between. The CDR3 sequence: CASSLQAPNYGYTF. CDR3 bases: TGTGCCAGCAGTTTACAAGCGCCAAACTATGGCTACACCTTC.

In the case of this clone: Other DNA sequences within the sample encode an identical CDR3. The V call is TRBV18, the J call TRBJ1-1, with 7 bases lining up with TRBD1. The junction had 6 bases not matched to a gene; V was cut back by 6 bases and J by 5 bases. Germline loops: CDR1 KGHSH, CDR2 LQKENI. This CDR3 is built from 13 residues. The CDR3 here is CASSRQGDTEAFF. DNA of the CDR3: TGTGCCAGCTCTCGACAGGGTGATACTGAAGCTTTCTTT. Variable domain in full (rest from reference TRBV18 and TRBJ1-1): NAGVMQNPRHLVRRRGQEARLRCSPMKGHSHVYWYRQLPEEGLKFMVYLQKENIIDESGMPKERFSAEFPKEGPSILRIQQVVRGDSAAYFCASSRQGDTEAFFGQGTRLTVV.

The chain recombines TRBV5-5 with TRBJ2-7, with 10 bases matching TRBD2. Germline V gene sequence: CDR1 SGHKS, CDR2 YYEKEE (reference sequence). The CDR3 loop spans 13 amino acids. The CDR3 sequence: CASSLTGTSDILV. As DNA, the CDR3 is TGTGCCAGCAGCCTAACCGGGACTAGCGACATTCTTGTC.

The chain carries TRBV29-1 and TRBJ2-7, with D maybe TRBD1 (6 bases). The germline V gene has CDR1 SQVTM and CDR2 ANQGSEA. The CDR3 is 13 amino acids. V lost 6 bases, J lost 4 bases, and 16 bases lay in between. CDR3 nucleotides: TGCAGCGTACCCGGGACAAGGGCGTACGAGCAGTACTTC. It encodes CSVPGTRAYEQYF.

Regarding this clone: The same CDR3 can be traced to other DNA sequences in this sample. The V and J genes are TRBV5-1 and TRBJ2-5; TRBD2 matches 7 bases. The CDR3 runs 13 residues. The germline CDR1 and CDR2 sequences are SGHRS and YFSETQ. The J segment lost 5 bases and the V segment lost 4 bases, leaving 5 bases of the junction unmatched. CDR3 amino acids: CASSPAGGETQYF. CDR3 in DNA: TGCGCCAGCAGCCCGGCCGGGGGGGAGACCCAGTACTTC.

The V gene is TRBV5-1, the J gene TRBJ1-1; 8 nucleotides align to TRBD1. The V segment lost 4 bases and the J segment 8 bases; nucleotides outside the gene matches: 7. Germline-derived CDR1 and CDR2 are SGHRS and YFSETQ. The CDR3 runs to 13 residues. The CDR3 DNA is TGCGCCAGCAGCCCTAGGACAGGGCACGAAGCTTTCTTT. Translated, it gives CASSPRTGHEAFF.

Points on this clone: One end of the junction fails to match germline, which may point to a read error. This chain joins TRBV28 and TRBJ1-6; 8 bases are a match to TRBD1. CDR1 and CDR2 (germline): MDHEN, SYDVKM. The CDR3 length is 15 residues. CDR3 loop: CASGGRQGPNSPLHF. The CDR3 DNA reads as TGTGCCAGCGGTGGGAGACAGGGGCCTAATTCACCCCTCCATTTT. The variable domain in full, completed from reference TRBV28 and TRBJ1-6, reads DVKVTQSSRYLVKRTGEKVFLECVQDMDHENMFWYRQDPGLGLRLIYFSYDVKMKEKGDIPEGYSVSREKKERFSLILESASTNQTSMYLCASGGRQGPNSPLHFGNGTRLTVT.